This T cell receptor beta chain was recorded in a study of T cell repertoires in cytomegalovirus infection. At the level of the study: The study used recently identified HLA-C-restricted and well-studied HLA-B-restricted CMV epitopes. Matching HLA type and CMV infection were both indicated by public TCR beta signatures. Points from the study as a whole: Dominant in the ex vivo response were TCR beta clonotypes restricted by HLA-C and specific for CMV.

MiXCR was run by TCRdb on the reads, yielding one entry per CDR3 protein. Found here are tens of thousands of distinct CDR3 sequences, about a fifth of them singletons; the top ten hold less than 70%. The V end was cut by 7 bases, the J end by 5 bases, with 13 bases between. Germline lookup yields CDR1 MNHEY and CDR2 SVGEGT. CDR3 length: 13 residues. As to this clonotype: Its antigen is not known.

The sequence derives from a human donor in good health (CMV status not recorded). Some clones in this sample may be carry-over from other donors' samples. This material consisted of CD8+ T cells from cultured PBMCs, taken from culture after CMV antigen stimulation. The chain joins TRBV6-2 or TRBV6-3 to TRBJ2-3; D unresolved. The CDR3 nucleotides are TGTGCCAGCAAGTACCGGTGGGAAGATACGCAGTATTTT. Its translation: CASKYRWEDTQYF.